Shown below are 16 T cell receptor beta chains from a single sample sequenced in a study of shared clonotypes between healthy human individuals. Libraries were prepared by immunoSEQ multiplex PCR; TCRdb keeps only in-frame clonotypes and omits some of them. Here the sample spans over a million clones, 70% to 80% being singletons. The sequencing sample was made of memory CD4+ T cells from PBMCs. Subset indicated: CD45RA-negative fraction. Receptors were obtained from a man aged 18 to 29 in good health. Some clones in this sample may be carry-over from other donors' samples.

The DNA of the CDR3 is TGTGCCAGCAGCTTGGAAGCTTGGGCCACCTACAATGAGCAGTTCTTC. This translates into CASSLEAWATYNEQFF. The J gene is TRBJ2-1, the V gene TRBV5-4; unclear D gene. Germline CDR1 SGHNT, CDR2 YYREEE (reference sequence). V lost 0 bases and J 2 bases, leaving 12 bases between the germline ends. The CDR3 length is 16 residues.

In DNA, the CDR3 is TGTGCCAGCAGCCAGGACAGACCTTACTATGGCTACACCTTC. Protein sequence: CASSQDRPYYGYTF. The rearrangement joins TRBV5-5 to TRBJ1-2; TRBD1 might be the D (6 bases). Per the germline V gene, CDR1 is SGHKS and CDR2 is YYEKEE (reference sequence). The CDR3 runs 14 residues. Trimming pared 4 bases from V and 3 bases from J, leaving 13 bases between.

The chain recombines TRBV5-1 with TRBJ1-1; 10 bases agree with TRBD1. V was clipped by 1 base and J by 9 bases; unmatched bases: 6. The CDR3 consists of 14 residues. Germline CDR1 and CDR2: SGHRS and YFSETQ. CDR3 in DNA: TGCGCCAGCAGCTTGTGGGGGACAGGGGACAAAGCTTTCTTT. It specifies CASSLWGTGDKAFF.

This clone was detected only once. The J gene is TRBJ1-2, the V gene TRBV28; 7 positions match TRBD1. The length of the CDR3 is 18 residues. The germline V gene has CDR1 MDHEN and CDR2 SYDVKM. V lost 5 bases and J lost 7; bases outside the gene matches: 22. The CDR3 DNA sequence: TGTGCCAGCAGTGGTCGACAGGGTTCGCCTCTTCGTCGTTCTGGCTACACCTTC. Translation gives CASSGRQGSPLRRSGYTF.

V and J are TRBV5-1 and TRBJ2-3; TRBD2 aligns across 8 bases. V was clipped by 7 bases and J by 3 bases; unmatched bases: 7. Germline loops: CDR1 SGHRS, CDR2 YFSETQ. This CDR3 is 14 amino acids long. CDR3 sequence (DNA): TGCGCCAGCCGACCGGGAGGGCATACAGATACGCAGTATTTT. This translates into CASRPGGHTDTQYF.

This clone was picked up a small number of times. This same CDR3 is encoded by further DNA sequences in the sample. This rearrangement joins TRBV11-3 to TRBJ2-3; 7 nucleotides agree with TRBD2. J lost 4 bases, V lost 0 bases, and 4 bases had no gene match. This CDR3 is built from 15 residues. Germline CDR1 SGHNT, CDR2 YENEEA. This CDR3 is CASSLEAGVADTQYF. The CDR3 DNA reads TGTGCCAGCAGCTTAGAGGCGGGAGTGGCAGATACGCAGTATTTT.

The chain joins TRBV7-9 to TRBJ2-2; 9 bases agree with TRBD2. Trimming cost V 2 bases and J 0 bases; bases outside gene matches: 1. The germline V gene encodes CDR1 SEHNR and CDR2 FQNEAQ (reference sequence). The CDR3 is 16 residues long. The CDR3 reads CASSLRLAANTGELFF. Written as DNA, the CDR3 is TGTGCCAGCAGCTTAAGACTAGCGGCGAACACCGGGGAGCTGTTTTTT.

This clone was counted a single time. The CDR3, as DNA: TGTGCCAGTAGTAGAGGACTACTCGGGAGAGGGGCGGGTTGGGATGAGCAGTTCTTC. This translates into CASSRGLLGRGAGWDEQFF. The chain links TRBV19 to TRBJ2-1, with D possibly TRBD2 on 6 matching bases. The germline gives CDR1 LNHDA, CDR2 SQIVND (reference sequence). The CDR3 sequence is 19 residues long. V was cut by 4 bases and J by 8 bases, with 30 bases left in between.

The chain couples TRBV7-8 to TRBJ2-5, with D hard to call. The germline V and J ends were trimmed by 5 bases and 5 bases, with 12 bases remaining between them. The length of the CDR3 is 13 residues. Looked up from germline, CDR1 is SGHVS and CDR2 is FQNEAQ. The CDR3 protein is CASSHGLWETQYF. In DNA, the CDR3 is TGTGCCAGCAGCCACGGATTGTGGGAGACCCAGTACTTC.

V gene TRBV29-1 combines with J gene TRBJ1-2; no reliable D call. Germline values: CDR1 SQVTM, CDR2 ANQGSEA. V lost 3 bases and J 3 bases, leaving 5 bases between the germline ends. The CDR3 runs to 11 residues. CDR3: CSVDQDYGYTF. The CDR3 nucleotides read TGCAGCGTTGACCAGGACTATGGCTACACCTTC.

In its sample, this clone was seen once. The CDR3 nucleotides read TGTGCCAGCAGCCCCCGTGGTCAGCCATCCTACGAGCAGTACTTC. The encoded protein is CASSPRGQPSYEQYF. The chain joins TRBV7-9 to TRBJ2-7; D uncertain. This CDR3 is 15 amino acids long. From germline, CDR1 is SEHNR and CDR2 FQNEAQ (reference sequence). V was shortened by 5 bases and J by 1 base, with 15 bases between the two germline ends.

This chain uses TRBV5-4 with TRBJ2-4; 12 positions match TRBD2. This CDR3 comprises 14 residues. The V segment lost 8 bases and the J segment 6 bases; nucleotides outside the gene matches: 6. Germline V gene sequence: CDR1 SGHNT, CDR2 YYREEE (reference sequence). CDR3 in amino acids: CASAPGLAGNIQYF. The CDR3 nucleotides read TGTGCCAGTGCCCCGGGACTAGCGGGAAACATTCAGTACTTC.

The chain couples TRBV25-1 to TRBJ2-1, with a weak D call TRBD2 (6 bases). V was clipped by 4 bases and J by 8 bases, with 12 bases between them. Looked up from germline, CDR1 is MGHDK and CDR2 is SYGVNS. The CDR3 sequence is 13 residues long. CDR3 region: CASSALARDEQFF. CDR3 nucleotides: TGTGCCAGCAGTGCACTAGCCAGGGATGAGCAGTTCTTC.

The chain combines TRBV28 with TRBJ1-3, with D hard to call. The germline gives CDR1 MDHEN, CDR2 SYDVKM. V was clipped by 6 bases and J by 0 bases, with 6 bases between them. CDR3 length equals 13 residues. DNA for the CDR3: TGTGCCAGCAGGCAGAGCTCTGGAAACACCATATATTTT. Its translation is CASRQSSGNTIYF. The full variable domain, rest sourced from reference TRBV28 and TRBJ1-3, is DVKVTQSSRYLVKRTGEKVFLECVQDMDHENMFWYRQDPGLGLRLIYFSYDVKMKEKGDIPEGYSVSREKKERFSLILESASTNQTSMYLCASRQSSGNTIYFGEGSWLTVV.

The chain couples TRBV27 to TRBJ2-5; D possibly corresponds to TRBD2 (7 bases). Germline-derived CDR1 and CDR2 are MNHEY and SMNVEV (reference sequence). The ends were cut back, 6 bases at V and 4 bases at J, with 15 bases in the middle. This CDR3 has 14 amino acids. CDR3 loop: CASRMVGGPETQYF. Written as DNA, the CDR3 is TGTGCCAGCAGGATGGTGGGGGGGCCAGAGACCCAGTACTTC.

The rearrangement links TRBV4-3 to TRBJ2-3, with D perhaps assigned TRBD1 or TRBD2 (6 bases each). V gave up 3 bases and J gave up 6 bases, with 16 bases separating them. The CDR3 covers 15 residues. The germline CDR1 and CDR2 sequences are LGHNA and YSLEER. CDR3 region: CASSQDSGPWDTQYF. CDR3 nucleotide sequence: TGCGCCAGCAGCCAGGACAGCGGGCCGTGGGATACGCAGTATTTT.